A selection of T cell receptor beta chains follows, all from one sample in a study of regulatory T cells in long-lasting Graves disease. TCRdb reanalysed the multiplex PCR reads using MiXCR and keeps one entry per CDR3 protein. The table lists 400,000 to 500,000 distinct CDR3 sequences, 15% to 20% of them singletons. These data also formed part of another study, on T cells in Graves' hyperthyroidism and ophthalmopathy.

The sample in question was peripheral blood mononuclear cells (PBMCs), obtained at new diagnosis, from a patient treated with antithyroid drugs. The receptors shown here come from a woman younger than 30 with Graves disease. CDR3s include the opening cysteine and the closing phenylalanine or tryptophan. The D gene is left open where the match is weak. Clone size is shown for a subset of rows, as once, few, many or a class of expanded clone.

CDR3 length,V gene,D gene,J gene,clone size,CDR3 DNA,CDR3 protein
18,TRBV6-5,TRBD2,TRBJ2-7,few,TGTGCCAGCAGTTACCGCTTGGCGGGAGGGCCCAATCACTACGAGCAGTACTTC,CASSYRLAGGPNHYEQYF
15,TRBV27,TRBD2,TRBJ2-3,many,TGTGCCAGCAATAAAGGACTAGCGGGAAAGGATACGCAGTATTTT,CASNKGLAGKDTQYF
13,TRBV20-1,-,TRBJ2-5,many,TGCAGTGCTAGAGCGGTTGGCACAGAGACCCAGTACTTC,CSARAVGTETQYF
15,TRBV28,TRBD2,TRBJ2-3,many,TGTGCCAGCAGTCCGTTAGCGGGGGCGGGTGGTACGCAGTATTTT,CASSPLAGAGGTQYF
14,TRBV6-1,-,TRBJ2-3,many,TGTGCCGCCAAGTTCGGACCGACCACAGATACGCAGTATTTT,CAAKFGPTTDTQYF
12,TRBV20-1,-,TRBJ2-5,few,TGCAGTGCTAGAATTAGGAGGGAGACCCAGTACTTC,CSARIRRETQYF
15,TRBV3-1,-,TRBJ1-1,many,TGTGCCAGCAGCCAAGGTCGCGGCTTGTCAGGGGAAGCTTTCTTT,CASSQGRGLSGEAFF
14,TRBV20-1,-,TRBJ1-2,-,TGCAGTGCTAGAGCGGGAGCGGAAAACTATGGCTACACCTTC,CSARAGAENYGYTF
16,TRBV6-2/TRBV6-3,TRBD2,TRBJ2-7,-,TGTGCCAGCAGATACTATCTAGCGGGAGGGCCCTACGAGCAGTACTTC,CASRYYLAGGPYEQYF
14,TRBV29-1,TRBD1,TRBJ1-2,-,TGCAGCGCTGTAGCAGGGGGCGGTAGCTATGGCTACACCTTC,CSAVAGGGSYGYTF
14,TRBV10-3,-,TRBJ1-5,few,TGTGCCATTTCGGCCGACCTGGGCAATCAGCCCCAGCATTTT,CAISADLGNQPQHF
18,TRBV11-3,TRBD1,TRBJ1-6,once,TGTGCCAGCAGCCGGGACAGGGGTGCCCCTTTAAGCGATTCACCCCTCCACTTT,CASSRDRGAPLSDSPLHF
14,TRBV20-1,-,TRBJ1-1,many,TGCAGTGCTAGAGGTCACAGCATGAACACTGAAGCTTTCTTT,CSARGHSMNTEAFF
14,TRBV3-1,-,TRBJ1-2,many,TGTGCCAGCAGCAGACCAGGACGGATTTATGGCTACACCTTC,CASSRPGRIYGYTF
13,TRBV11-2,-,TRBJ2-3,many,TGTGCCAGCAGCAAACGACACCTTGATACGCAGTATTTT,CASSKRHLDTQYF